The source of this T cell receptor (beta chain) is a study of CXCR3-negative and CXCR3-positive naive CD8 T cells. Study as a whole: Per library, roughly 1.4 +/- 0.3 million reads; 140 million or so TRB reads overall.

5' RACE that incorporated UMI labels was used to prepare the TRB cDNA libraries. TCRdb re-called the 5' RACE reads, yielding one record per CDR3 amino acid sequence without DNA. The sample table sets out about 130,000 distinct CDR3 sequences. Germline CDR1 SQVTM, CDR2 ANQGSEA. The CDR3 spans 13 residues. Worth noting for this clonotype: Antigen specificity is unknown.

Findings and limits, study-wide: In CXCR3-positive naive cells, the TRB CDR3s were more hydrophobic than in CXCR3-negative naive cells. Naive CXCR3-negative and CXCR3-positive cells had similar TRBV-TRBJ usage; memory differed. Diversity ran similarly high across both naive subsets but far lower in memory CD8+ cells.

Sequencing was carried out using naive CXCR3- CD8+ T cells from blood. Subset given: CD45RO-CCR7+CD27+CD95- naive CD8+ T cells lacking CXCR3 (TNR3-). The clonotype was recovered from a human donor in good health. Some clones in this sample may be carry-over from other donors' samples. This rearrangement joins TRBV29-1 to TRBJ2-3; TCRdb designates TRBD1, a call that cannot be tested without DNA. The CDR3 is CSVERERTDTQYF.